The 2 T cell receptor beta chains given below trace back to one sample, sequenced in a study of CD8 T cells in ankylosing spondylitis. Each CDR3 protein is one row after TCRdb ran MiXCR on the 5' RACE reads. The table has hundreds of thousands of distinct CDR3 sequences, roughly 10% seen once; the top ten hold under 25%. The sequenced sample consisted of blood, either unsorted or a sorted T cell fraction (not recorded which). The receptors were sampled from a male donor with ankylosing spondylitis or in good health (not recorded which).

This clonotype was recorded once. Compared with germline, one end of the junction differs, possibly owing to a read error. The chain couples TRBV7-6 to TRBJ2-3, with 8 bases identical to TRBD1. The germline V gene encodes CDR1 SGHVS and CDR2 FNYEAQ. CDR3 length: 18 amino acids. The CDR3 DNA is TGTGCCAGCAGCTTAGAGGGGGACAGGCCCCTTGACACAGATACGCTGTATTTT. Protein sequence: CASSLEGDRPLDTDTLYF.

J is TRBJ2-6 and V is TRBV5-1; D uncertain. From germline, CDR1 is SGHRS and CDR2 YFSETQ. This CDR3 has 16 residues. V shed 0 bases and J shed 0 bases, with 7 bases lying between them. The CDR3 spells CASSLDTASGANVLTF. The CDR3 coding sequence is TGCGCCAGCAGCTTGGACACCGCCTCTGGGGCCAACGTCCTGACTTTC.